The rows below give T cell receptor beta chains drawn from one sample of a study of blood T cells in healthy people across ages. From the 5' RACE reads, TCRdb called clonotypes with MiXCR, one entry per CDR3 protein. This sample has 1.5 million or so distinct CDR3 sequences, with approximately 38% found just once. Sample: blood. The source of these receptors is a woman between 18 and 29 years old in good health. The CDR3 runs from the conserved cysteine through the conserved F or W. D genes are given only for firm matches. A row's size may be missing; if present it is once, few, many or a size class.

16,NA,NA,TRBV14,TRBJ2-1,TGTGCCAGCAGCCCAATAGATAGCGAGACCTACAATGAGCAGTTCTTC,CASSPIDSETYNEQFF
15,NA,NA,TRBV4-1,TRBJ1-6,TGCGCCAGCAGCCAACAGGGCGGGCATAATTCACCCCTCCACTTT,CASSQQGGHNSPLHF
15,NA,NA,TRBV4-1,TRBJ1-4,TGCGCCAGCAGCCAAGCGGCAGTACCTAATGAAAAACTGTTTTTT,CASSQAAVPNEKLFF
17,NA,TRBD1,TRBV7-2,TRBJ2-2,TGTGCCAGCAGCTACCAAGGGACAGGGAAAGGGGTAGGGGAGCTGTTTTTT,CASSYQGTGKGVGELFF
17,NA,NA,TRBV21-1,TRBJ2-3,TGTGCCAGCAGCGGGTCCTCCTCGGGACAGGGTACAGATACGCAGTATTTT,CASSGSSSGQGTDTQYF
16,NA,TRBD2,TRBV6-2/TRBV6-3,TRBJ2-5,TGTGCCAGCAGCCTCCGAAATAGCGGGGCCCAAGAGACCCAGTACTTC,CASSLRNSGAQETQYF
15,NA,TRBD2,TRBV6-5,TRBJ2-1,TGTGCCAGCAGCCCCGGACTAGCGGCGGTTGGTGAGCAGTTCTTC,CASSPGLAAVGEQFF
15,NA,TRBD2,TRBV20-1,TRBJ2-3,TGCAGTGCTACCCAGCGGGGCCAGAGCACAGATACGCAGTATTTT,CSATQRGQSTDTQYF
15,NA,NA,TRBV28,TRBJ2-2,TGTGCCAGCAAGGGGCTCCTAACGGGGACCGGGGAGCTGTTTTTT,CASKGLLTGTGELFF
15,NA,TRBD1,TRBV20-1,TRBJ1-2,TGCAGTGCTCGTTCTTGGGGGACAGGGGGCCATGGCTACACCTTC,CSARSWGTGGHGYTF
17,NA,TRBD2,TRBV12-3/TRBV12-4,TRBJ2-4,TGTGCCAGCAGACTCCAGGGACTAGCGGGGGGAGATTACATTCAGTACTTC,CASRLQGLAGGDYIQYF
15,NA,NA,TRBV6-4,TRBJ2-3,TGTGCCAGCAGTGACCGGGGACGGTCCACAGATACGCAGTATTTT,CASSDRGRSTDTQYF
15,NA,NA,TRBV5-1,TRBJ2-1,TGCGCCAGCACCAGGAGTCGGGGGATTGGGAATGAGCAGTTCTTC,CASTRSRGIGNEQFF
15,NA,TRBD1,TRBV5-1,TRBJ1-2,TGCGCCGGCAGCTACCGGGACAGGGATCCCTATGGCTACACCTTC,CAGSYRDRDPYGYTF
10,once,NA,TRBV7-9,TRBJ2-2,TGTGCCAGTGGGCTCGGGGAGCTGTTTTTT,CASGLGELFF
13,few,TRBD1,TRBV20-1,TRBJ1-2,TGCAGTGCCGGGACAGGGGGAGGTTATGGCTACACCTTC,CSAGTGGGYGYTF
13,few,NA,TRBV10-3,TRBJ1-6,TGTGCCATCAGTGAGTCGATCCTATCACCCCTCCACTTT,CAISESILSPLHF
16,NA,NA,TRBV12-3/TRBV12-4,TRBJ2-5,TGTGCCAGCACCCTTCTGGGAGGGGCCAGGGGGAATGAGCAGTACTTC,CASTLLGGARGNEQYF
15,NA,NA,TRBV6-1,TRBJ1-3,TGTGCCAGGAAAACAGACAGCAACTCTGGAAACACCATATATTTT,CARKTDSNSGNTIYF
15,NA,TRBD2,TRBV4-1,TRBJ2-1,TGCGCCAGCAGCCAAACTAGCGGGAAAGCCAATGAGCAGTTCTTC,CASSQTSGKANEQFF
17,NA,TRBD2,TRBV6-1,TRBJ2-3,TGTGCCAGCAGCCCCACCTGGGCTAGCGGGAGGGCAGATACGCAGTATTTT,CASSPTWASGRADTQYF
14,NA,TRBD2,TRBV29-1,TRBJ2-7,TGCAGCGTTGTTCCGGGACTAGGGGGCTACGAGCAGTACTTC,CSVVPGLGGYEQYF
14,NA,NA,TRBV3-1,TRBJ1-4,TGTGCCAGCAGCCAAGATCTGAGGGATGAAAAACTGTTTTTT,CASSQDLRDEKLFF
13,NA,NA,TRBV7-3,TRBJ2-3,TGTGCCAGCAGCGTAAAAGCAGCAGATACGCAGTATTTT,CASSVKAADTQYF
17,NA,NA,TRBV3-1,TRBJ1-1,TGTGCCAGCAGCCAAGATCGGGGGGGCATACGACGTACTGAAGCTTTCTTT,CASSQDRGGIRRTEAFF
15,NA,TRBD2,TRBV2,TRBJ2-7,TGTGCCAGCAGTACCGGGAGGGCGTTCTCCTACGAGCAGTACTTC,CASSTGRAFSYEQYF
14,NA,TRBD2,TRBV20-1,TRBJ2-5,TGCAGTGCCCCTTCGGGAGGAGTAGGAGAGACCCAGTACTTC,CSAPSGGVGETQYF
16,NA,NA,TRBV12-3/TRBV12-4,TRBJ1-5,TGTGCCAGCAGTTTACGGAGGGGGATTAGCAATCAGCCCCAGCATTTT,CASSLRRGISNQPQHF
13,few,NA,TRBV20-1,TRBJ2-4,TGCAGTGCTAGGAGGGAAGCCAAAAACATTCAGTACTTC,CSARREAKNIQYF
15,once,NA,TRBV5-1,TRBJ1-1,TGCGCCAGCAGCTTGGTTGAGACAAGAAACACTGAAGCTTTCTTT,CASSLVETRNTEAFF
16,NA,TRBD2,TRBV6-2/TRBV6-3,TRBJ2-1,TGTGCCAGCAGACGATCTAGCGGGGGCTGGTACAATGAGCAGTTCTTC,CASRRSSGGWYNEQFF
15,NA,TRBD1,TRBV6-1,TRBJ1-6,TGTGCCAGCAGTGAACTGACAGGGGGTAATTCACCCCTCCACTTT,CASSELTGGNSPLHF
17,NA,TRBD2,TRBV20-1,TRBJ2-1,TGCAGTGCTAGAGTAGGCCAACTAGCGGTGGTGGAGAATGAGCAGTTCTTC,CSARVGQLAVVENEQFF
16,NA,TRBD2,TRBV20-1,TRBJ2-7,TGCAGTGCTAGAACGACCGGGACTAGCAGAACCTACGAGCAGTACTTC,CSARTTGTSRTYEQYF
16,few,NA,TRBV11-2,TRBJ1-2,TGTGCCAGCAGCTTAGCGACTGCCGGGATAGGGTATGGCTACACCTTC,CASSLATAGIGYGYTF
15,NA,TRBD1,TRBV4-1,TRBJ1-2,TGCGCCAGCACCTCAGACAGGGCTTCCAACTATGGCTACACCTTC,CASTSDRASNYGYTF
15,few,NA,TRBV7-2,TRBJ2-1,TGTGCCAGCAGCTTAGGAAGGCGGGAACTTAATGAGCAGTTCTTC,CASSLGRRELNEQFF
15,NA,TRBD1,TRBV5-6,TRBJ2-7,TGTGCCAGCAGCCGGATTACAGGGGGCGGGTACGAGCAGTACTTC,CASSRITGGGYEQYF
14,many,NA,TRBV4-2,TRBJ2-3,TGTGCCAGCAGCCAAGGGGTCCGCACAGATACGCAGTATTTT,CASSQGVRTDTQYF
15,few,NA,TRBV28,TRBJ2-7,TGTGCCAGCAGTTTAGAACCCCTTGCCCAATACGAGCAGTACTTC,CASSLEPLAQYEQYF
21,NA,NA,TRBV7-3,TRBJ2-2,TGTGCCAGCAGCTTACGGCTCCCTTCCCGGCAGCCCTTCCTCAACACCGGGGAGCTGTTTTTT,CASSLRLPSRQPFLNTGELFF
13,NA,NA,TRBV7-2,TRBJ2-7,TGTGCCAGCAGCTTAGTTGGGGGGCGAGAGCAGTACTTC,CASSLVGGREQYF